The 17 T cell receptor beta chains below were found in one sample sequenced in a study of cytotoxic CD8 clonotypes in ibrutinib-treated CLL. Clones were sequenced by immunoSEQ multiplex PCR, and TCRdb holds only the in-frame ones, with some missing. The repertoire includes approximately 210,000 clones, around 72% of them detected once, and roughly 13% sits in the top ten. The specimen comprised PBMCs, sampled after 24 months of ibrutinib treatment. Receptors originate from a human donor with chronic lymphocytic leukemia.

In its sample, this clone was seen a few times. The rearrangement uses TRBV4-1 and TRBJ2-5; no clear D. The germline V and J ends were trimmed by 5 bases and 2 bases, with 12 bases remaining between them. Per germline, CDR1 MGHRA and CDR2 YSYEKL. This CDR3 spans 14 amino acids. CDR3: CASSVAIGQETQYF. The CDR3 bases are TGCGCCAGCAGCGTTGCGATTGGGCAAGAGACCCAGTACTTC.

This sequence joins TRBV30 and TRBJ2-3; perhaps TRBD1 as D (6 bases). This CDR3 comprises 20 residues. Germline V gene data show CDR1 as GTSNPN and CDR2 as SVGIG (reference sequence). V was cut by 5 bases and J by 0 bases, with 30 bases left in between. This CDR3 reads CAWASPGHPLAGVSTDTQYF. The CDR3 DNA is TGTGCCTGGGCCTCCCCGGGACACCCCCTAGCCGGAGTTAGCACAGATACGCAGTATTTT.

This clone has more than one count but fewer than ten. In DNA form, the CDR3 reads TGTGCCAGCAGCTTGACAGGGTCGAATGAAAAACTGTTTTTT. Its translation: CASSLTGSNEKLFF. The genes are TRBV7-2 and TRBJ1-4; 7 bases align to TRBD1. Germline trimming cut 3 bases from V and 5 bases from J; bases unmatched to any gene: 3. The CDR3 loop spans 14 amino acids. CDR1 and CDR2 from the germline V gene are SGHTA and FQGNSA.

V is TRBV5-8 and J is TRBJ2-2; 8 positions match TRBD1. V was pared by 4 bases and J by 5 bases, with 10 bases of the junction left unmatched. This CDR3 comprises 16 residues. Per germline, CDR1 SGHTS and CDR2 YDEGEE. Here the CDR3 reads CASSLPGQGLTGELFF. CDR3 bases: TGTGCCAGCAGCCTGCCAGGACAGGGTCTTACCGGGGAGCTGTTTTTT.

This clone was picked up a small number of times. J is TRBJ2-3 and V is TRBV4-3; 9 bases agree with TRBD1. The ends lost 3 bases at V and 4 bases at J; junction bases unmatched: 2. CDR1 LGHNA and CDR2 YSLEER come from the germline V gene. The CDR3 loop spans 14 amino acids. CDR3 DNA: TGCGCCAGCAGCCAGCGACAGGGGGCAGATACGCAGTATTTT. Translating gives CASSQRQGADTQYF.

This clone was detected once. The chain employs TRBV5-1 and TRBJ1-4; 7 bases are a match to TRBD1. V gave up 4 bases and J gave up 8 bases; unmatched junction bases: 8. The CDR3 sequence is 14 residues long. Germline V gene lookup returns CDR1 SGHRS and CDR2 YFSETQ. The CDR3 region has the DNA TGCGCCAGCAGCATAGACAGGGTTGACGAAAAACTGTTTTTT. Its protein product is CASSIDRVDEKLFF.

This clone showed up just once. This chain uses TRBV9 with TRBJ2-3, with D maybe TRBD2 (6 bases). Trimming removed 0 bases from V and 1 base from J, with 12 bases in between. In germline, CDR1 is SGDLS, CDR2 YYNGEE. The CDR3 runs 16 residues. The CDR3 DNA reads TGTGCCAGCAGCGTAGATGGGGGGAGTGGCACAGATACGCAGTATTTT. Translated: CASSVDGGSGTDTQYF.

V is TRBV28 and J is TRBJ2-7; tentative D call: TRBD2 (5 bases). The germline V and J ends were trimmed by 6 bases and 3 bases, with 18 bases remaining between them. This CDR3 spans 15 amino acids. Germline-derived CDR1 and CDR2 are MDHEN and SYDVKM. The CDR3 coding sequence is TGTGCCAGCAGAGTAATGGGAGATGGGGTCTACGAGCAGTACTTC. Residues: CASRVMGDGVYEQYF.

The gene calls are TRBV2 and TRBJ2-7; 7 bases line up with TRBD1. CDR3 length: 15 residues. Germline V gene data show CDR1 as SNHLY and CDR2 as FYNNEI. CDR3 protein: CASARQGVFPYEQYF. Here the CDR3 DNA reads TGTGCGAGCGCCCGACAGGGAGTGTTTCCCTACGAGCAGTACTTC.

V usage is TRBV30 and J usage is TRBJ2-1, with D unclear. CDR1 is GTSNPN, CDR2 SVGIG, per germline (reference sequence). CDR3 size: 11 residues. V lost 1 base and J 12 bases, leaving 10 bases between the germline ends. The CDR3 nucleotides are TGTGCCTGGAGTGAAATTAGCTGGCAGTTCTTC. Encoded protein: CAWSEISWQFF.

This clone occurred a few times. Written as DNA, the CDR3 is TGTGCCAGCAGCTTAAGCATAGCGGGAGATTCCTACAATGAGCAGTTCTTC. Residues: CASSLSIAGDSYNEQFF. The chain links TRBV11-2 to TRBJ2-1; 9 bases are a match to TRBD2. The germline gives CDR1 SGHAT, CDR2 FQNNGV. CDR3 size: 17 residues. V shed 2 bases and J 1 base; nucleotides not matched to a gene: 6. The complete variable domain, with remaining parts taken from reference TRBV11-2 and TRBJ2-1, reads EAGVAQSPRYKIIEKRQSVAFWCNPISGHATLYWYQQILGQGPKLLIQFQNNGVVDDSQLPKDRFSAERLKGVDSTLKIQPAKLEDSAVYLCASSLSIAGDSYNEQFFGPGTRLTVL.

The rearrangement links TRBV19 to TRBJ1-2; 10 bases align to TRBD1. The germline V gene has CDR1 LNHDA and CDR2 SQIVND (reference sequence). CDR3 length: 13 residues. The V and J ends lost 9 bases and 5 bases, in that order; junction bases with no gene match: 6. The CDR3 bases are TGTGCCAGCACGTGGGACAGGGGTTATGGCTACACCTTC. It encodes CASTWDRGYGYTF.

The V and J genes are TRBV6-6 and TRBJ1-2; no definite D call. V lost 4 bases, J lost 0 bases, and 12 bases lay in between. The length of the CDR3 is 15 residues. CDR1 is MNHNY, CDR2 SVGAGI, per germline (reference sequence). The CDR3 nucleotides are TGTGCCAGCAGTTTCGGGGTTGGGACTAACTATGGCTACACCTTC. It encodes CASSFGVGTNYGYTF.

The chain uses TRBV9 and TRBJ1-1; TRBD1 might be the D (5 bases). The germline V gene has CDR1 SGDLS and CDR2 YYNGEE. Trimming cost V 0 bases and J 3 bases, with 9 bases left between them. The CDR3 consists of 14 residues. CDR3 DNA: TGTGCCAGCAGCGTAGCGCAGGGATACACTGAAGCTTTCTTT. Translating gives CASSVAQGYTEAFF.

V gene TRBV28 combines with J gene TRBJ2-1; D unclear. The CDR3 is 17 residues long. V was cut by 1 base and J by 1 base, with 14 bases left in between. Germline CDR1 and CDR2: MDHEN and SYDVKM. The CDR3 is CASSLLGDSFSYNEQFF. CDR3 bases: TGTGCCAGCAGTTTATTAGGCGACTCCTTTTCCTACAATGAGCAGTTCTTC.

The rearrangement uses TRBV7-9 and TRBJ1-1; the D is unclear. Germline CDR1 is SEHNR and CDR2 is FQNEAQ (reference sequence). The V end lost 4 bases, the J end lost 0 bases, and 6 bases lay between the germline ends. The CDR3 length is 13 residues. In DNA, the CDR3 is TGTGCCAGCAGCTCCAGAATGAACACTGAAGCTTTCTTT. Its protein product is CASSSRMNTEAFF.

V and J are TRBV2 and TRBJ2-5, with 10 bases lining up with TRBD1. In germline, CDR1 is SNHLY, CDR2 FYNNEI. The CDR3 spans 15 residues. Trimming removed 5 bases from V and 4 bases from J; junction bases left unmatched: 7. CDR3 DNA sequence: TGTGCCAGCAGTAGGGGACAGGGGTTTTTAGAGACCCAGTACTTC. Protein product: CASSRGQGFLETQYF.